Reported below is one T cell receptor beta chain. The sample originates from a study of blood T cell repertoires in COVID-19. Background on the study: Some COVID-19 samples were acute and others convalescent; all came from the United States, Italy and Spain.

CDR3 length: 14 amino acids. The germline gives CDR1 LGHNA, CDR2 YNFKEQ. V was shortened by 4 bases and J by 6 bases, with 13 bases between the two germline ends. Original data processing: The authors estimated nucleated cell counts from reference gene primer amplification. Produced via immunoSEQ multiplex PCR; TCRdb's table is partial and in-frame only. V, J and clone size derive from that table, while D and trimming were established from the DNA sequence. The repertoire holds fewer than 350,000 clones, just over 90% seen once, with about 2.1% in the top ten. The clonotype comes from a woman aged 40 to 49 with acute COVID-19. Sequenced input: PBMCs or T cells enriched from blood (not recorded which). This sequence joins TRBV4-2 and TRBJ2-1; D might be TRBD2 (7 bases). The CDR3 spells CASSLGEGVNEQFF. For the CDR3, the DNA is TGTGCCAGCAGCCTAGGGGAGGGGGTCAATGAGCAGTTCTTC.